A single sample gave rise to the 27 T cell receptor beta chains below, sequenced in a study of shared clonotypes between healthy human individuals (dated by TCRdb to about 2020). Preparation of the library involved the immunoSEQ multiplex PCR assay. TCRdb holds this immuneACCESS table with in-frame rearrangements only. Some clones are missing; in checked studies, unresolved V genes explain under half, and the rest has no known cause. The sample table lists about 1.5 million clones, roughly 96% of them with a count of one. The ten biggest clones cover about 1.2% of the sample. Material for sequencing was naive CD4+ T cells sorted from blood. What this sample's cell subset or site label stands for: CD45RA+ positively selected. The origin of the receptors is a man in his thirties or forties in good health.

The chain joins TRBV5-4 to TRBJ2-3, with D unresolved. The CDR3 has 14 residues. V lost 0 bases and J 2 bases, leaving 7 bases between the germline ends. Per the germline V gene, CDR1 is SGHNT and CDR2 is YYREEE (reference sequence). Here the CDR3 DNA reads TGTGCCAGCAGCTTGGGGTTCTACACAGATACGCAGTATTTT. It encodes CASSLGFYTDTQYF. Full variable domain (remainder filled in from reference TRBV5-4 and TRBJ2-3): ETGVTQSPTHLIKTRGQQVTLRCSSQSGHNTVSWYQQALGQGPQFIFQYYREEENGRGNFPPRFSGLQFPNYSSELNVNALELDDSALYLCASSLGFYTDTQYFGPGTRLTVL.

CDR3 sequence reads: CAWSPAGGAQETQYF. The CDR3 DNA is TGTGCCTGGAGCCCGGCCGGGGGAGCCCAAGAGACCCAGTACTTC. This rearrangement joins TRBV30 to TRBJ2-5; TRBD2 is a possible D gene (6 bases). The CDR3 extends over 15 amino acids. V dropped 3 bases and J dropped 1 base, with 15 bases sitting between them. Per germline, CDR1 GTSNPN and CDR2 SVGIG (reference sequence). Based on the CDR3 plus reference TRBV30 and TRBJ2-5, the full variable domain is SQTIHQWPATLVQPVGSPLSLECTVEGTSNPNLYWYRQAAGRGLQLLFYSVGIGQISSEVPQNLSASRPQDRQFILSSKKLLLSDSGFYLCAWSPAGGAQETQYFGPGTRLLVL.

The chain uses TRBV9 and TRBJ1-1; D gene uncertain. The CDR3 sequence is 13 residues long. Trimming took off 3 bases at V and 4 bases at J, with 10 bases between the two ends. CDR1 and CDR2 (germline): SGDLS, YYNGEE. The DNA for the CDR3 is TGTGCCAGCAGCGGGCTCGGGAGCACTGAAGCTTTCTTT. Its protein is CASSGLGSTEAFF.

In nucleotides, the CDR3 is TGTGCCAGCAGCGCCAGGGGTGGCTACACCTTC. It encodes CASSARGGYTF. V is TRBV9 and J is TRBJ1-2; D possibly corresponds to TRBD1 (6 bases). This CDR3 comprises 11 residues. Looked up from germline, CDR1 is SGDLS and CDR2 is YYNGEE. Trimming removed 3 bases at V and 7 bases at J, with 7 bases between.

The chain joins TRBV11-2 to TRBJ2-7; a possible D gene is TRBD1 (6 bases). This CDR3 contains 14 residues. CDR1 SGHAT and CDR2 FQNNGV come from the germline V gene. Deletions cut 4 bases from V and 2 bases from J, with 12 bases between. The CDR3 coding sequence is TGTGCCAGCAGCTCAGACAGGCCGGCCTACGAGCAGTACTTC. The encoded protein is CASSSDRPAYEQYF.

The chain is built from TRBV29-1 and TRBJ1-1, with TRBD1 matching over 8 bases. The ends lost 6 bases at V and 10 bases at J; junction bases unmatched: 7. The CDR3 totals 11 residues. Germline values: CDR1 SQVTM, CDR2 ANQGSEA. The CDR3: CSVGQEAPAFF. CDR3 sequence (DNA): TGCAGCGTGGGACAGGAGGCACCAGCTTTCTTT.

This clone appeared once. The chain is built from TRBV5-4 and TRBJ2-3; D gene uncertain. Germline V gene data show CDR1 as SGHNT and CDR2 as YYREEE (reference sequence). The CDR3 is 16 residues long. V was trimmed by 0 bases and J by 2 bases, leaving 13 bases between them. The CDR3 DNA sequence: TGTGCCAGCAGCTTGGATCGTCTCGATTTCACAGATACGCAGTATTTT. As protein: CASSLDRLDFTDTQYF.

The rearrangement links TRBV5-1 to TRBJ2-7; 7 nucleotides agree with TRBD1. Germline loops: CDR1 SGHRS, CDR2 YFSETQ. This CDR3 has 18 amino acids. With 0 bases clipped from V and 0 bases from J, the junction kept 12 bases outside the gene matches. Here the CDR3 reads CASSLEINEGGHSYEQYF. In DNA form, the CDR3 reads TGCGCCAGCAGCTTGGAAATCAATGAAGGGGGCCACTCCTACGAGCAGTACTTC.

In DNA, the CDR3 is TGCGCCAGCAGCTTGGTTCTAGCCGGAAAAAACATTCAGTACTTC. Amino acid sequence: CASSLVLAGKNIQYF. This rearrangement joins TRBV5-1 to TRBJ2-4, with D perhaps matching TRBD2 (5 bases). Germline CDR1 reads SGHRS; CDR2 reads YFSETQ. The CDR3 spans 15 residues. Trimming pared 0 bases from V and 4 bases from J, leaving 11 bases between.

J is TRBJ1-2 and V is TRBV19; 7 nucleotides match TRBD1. J lost 0 bases, V lost 7 bases, and 5 bases had no gene match. The length of the CDR3 is 14 residues. Germline V gives CDR1 LNHDA, CDR2 SQIVND (reference sequence). The CDR3 loop is CASKRDSANYGYTF. The CDR3 nucleotides are TGTGCCAGTAAAAGGGACAGTGCTAACTATGGCTACACCTTC.

The chain has TRBV13 and TRBJ1-2; 8 nucleotides align to TRBD1. Per germline, CDR1 PRHDT and CDR2 FYEKMQ (reference sequence). This CDR3 is built from 13 residues. The V gene end was trimmed by 2 bases and the J gene end by 8 bases; junction bases not matched to a gene: 4. The CDR3 bases are TGTGCCAGCAGCTTAAGACAGGGGCCCGGCTACACCTTC. Protein sequence: CASSLRQGPGYTF.

The rearrangement uses TRBV7-9 and TRBJ2-5; 8 bases map to TRBD2. The CDR3 contains 18 residues. The V segment lost 2 bases and the J segment 2 bases; nucleotides outside the gene matches: 13. Looked up from germline, CDR1 is SEHNR and CDR2 is FQNEAQ (reference sequence). The CDR3 sequence: CASSLRPVVLAVQETQYF. CDR3 sequence (DNA): TGTGCCAGCAGCTTAAGGCCTGTCGTACTAGCGGTTCAAGAGACCCAGTACTTC. The full variable domain, in which reference TRBV7-9 and TRBJ2-5 provide the parts outside the CDR3, is DTGVSQNPRHKITKRGQNVTFRCDPISEHNRLYWYRQTLGQGPEFLTYFQNEAQLEKSRLLSDRFSAERPKGSFSTLEIQRTEQGDSAMYLCASSLRPVVLAVQETQYFGPGTRLLVL.

This clone was picked up one time. The gene calls are TRBV5-4 and TRBJ2-3; 9 bases are a match to TRBD2. V shed 5 bases, J shed 3 bases, and the junction held 4 bases outside the gene matches. Germline lookup yields CDR1 SGHNT and CDR2 YYREEE (reference sequence). The CDR3 contains 14 residues. The CDR3 sequence is CASRETSGTDTQYF. The CDR3 region has the DNA TGTGCCAGCAGGGAAACTAGCGGGACAGATACGCAGTATTTT.

Comment on this clone: Distinct nucleotide sequences in the sample also encode this CDR3. The rearrangement joins TRBV2 to TRBJ2-5, with 12 bases lining up with TRBD2. Germline V gene sequence: CDR1 SNHLY, CDR2 FYNNEI. CDR3 size: 14 residues. V lost 4 bases, J lost 5 bases, and 2 bases stayed unmatched. CDR3 DNA sequence: TGTGCCAGCAGTGGACTAGCGGGAGTCGAGACCCAGTACTTC. It codes for CASSGLAGVETQYF.

This clone was detected only once. The sample carries other DNA sequences with the same CDR3. V is TRBV6-5 and J is TRBJ1-5; D gene unclear. V gave up 2 bases and J gave up 2 bases, with 7 bases separating them. CDR1 MNHEY and CDR2 SVGAGI come from the germline V gene. The CDR3 is 14 amino acids. As DNA, the CDR3 is TGTGCCAGCAGTTACGGCGCAGGCAATCAGCCCCAGCATTTT. Amino acid sequence: CASSYGAGNQPQHF.

The chain joins TRBV7-6 to TRBJ2-3, with D possibly matching TRBD1 (5 bases). CDR3 length equals 15 residues. The V and J ends lost 5 bases and 4 bases respectively, with 16 bases between them. CDR1 and CDR2 (germline): SGHVS, FNYEAQ. CDR3 loop: CASSPGPGRADTQYF. For the CDR3, the DNA is TGTGCCAGCAGCCCAGGACCAGGCAGGGCAGATACGCAGTATTTT.

The chain is built from TRBV6-6 and TRBJ1-5, with D possibly TRBD1 on 6 matching bases. V gave up 4 bases and J gave up 2 bases, with 15 bases separating them. The germline V gene encodes CDR1 MNHNY and CDR2 SVGAGI (reference sequence). CDR3 size: 16 residues. CDR3 amino acids: CASSSPTGLGNQPQHF. In nucleotides, the CDR3 is TGTGCCAGCAGTTCACCTACAGGGCTTGGCAATCAGCCCCAGCATTTT.

The chain uses TRBV14 and TRBJ2-1; TRBD1 might be the D (6 bases). CDR1 SGHDN and CDR2 FVKESK come from the germline V gene. The CDR3 loop spans 13 amino acids. V lost 0 bases and J lost 10, with 10 bases in between. The DNA of the CDR3 is TGTGCCAGCAGCCAAGATATCCAGGGGGAGCAGTTCTTC. Translation gives CASSQDIQGEQFF.

V is TRBV21-1 and J is TRBJ2-2; the table's D call TRBD1 went unverified against the DNA. TRBV21-1 is a pseudogene locus. The CDR3 has 18 amino acids. The CDR3 sequence is CASCRKPQGIPNTGELFF. The CDR3 DNA is TGTGCCAGCTGTAGAAAACCTCAGGGTATCCCTAACACCGGGGAGCTGTTTTTT.

V gene TRBV18 combines with J gene TRBJ2-3, with D maybe TRBD2 (5 bases). Trimming took 2 bases from V and 3 from J, leaving 12 bases between them. Per germline, CDR1 KGHSH and CDR2 LQKENI. The CDR3 has 15 amino acids. DNA of the CDR3: TGTGCCAGCTCACCATCGGCTAGCCGAACAGATACGCAGTATTTT. Protein sequence: CASSPSASRTDTQYF.

The chain has TRBV27 and TRBJ2-2; D is ambiguous. The germline CDR1 and CDR2 sequences are MNHEY and SMNVEV (reference sequence). Deletions cut 2 bases from V and 4 bases from J, with 5 bases between. This CDR3 is built from 13 residues. The CDR3 sequence: CASSLLTTGELFF. The DNA for the CDR3 is TGTGCCAGCAGTTTACTGACCACCGGGGAGCTGTTTTTT.

The chain links TRBV7-9 to TRBJ2-7; 8 nucleotides align to TRBD2. The CDR3 contains 17 residues. With V trimmed by 2 bases and J by 2 bases, 11 bases remained unmatched. Germline loops: CDR1 SEHNR, CDR2 FQNEAQ (reference sequence). CDR3 coding DNA: TGTGCCAGCAGCTTAAACCCAATAGCGGGAACGGCCTACGAGCAGTACTTC. Its translation is CASSLNPIAGTAYEQYF.

The genes are TRBV10-3 and TRBJ1-2; no firm D call. There are 14 residues in the CDR3. V lost 0 bases to trimming and J lost 5 bases, with 10 bases between them. The germline V gene has CDR1 ENHRY and CDR2 SYGVKD. CDR3 amino acids: CAISESASAYGYTF. In nucleotides, the CDR3 is TGTGCCATCAGTGAGTCGGCGTCGGCGTATGGCTACACCTTC.

The rearrangement links TRBV5-1 to TRBJ2-1; the D is unclear. Between the trimmed V and J ends, which lost 0 bases and 0 bases, there was a span of 16 bases. The CDR3 length is 18 residues. The germline V gene has CDR1 SGHRS and CDR2 YFSETQ. The CDR3 sequence is CASSLDLRIRRSYNEQFF. The CDR3 region has the DNA TGCGCCAGCAGCTTGGATCTCAGGATAAGACGCTCCTACAATGAGCAGTTCTTC.

The table lists this clone with a count of one. V usage is TRBV7-9 and J usage is TRBJ2-7, with D perhaps matching TRBD2 (5 bases). The CDR3 runs to 14 residues. Per the germline V gene, CDR1 is SEHNR and CDR2 is FQNEAQ (reference sequence). Trimming shortened V by 1 base and J by 6 bases, and 13 bases separated the two germline ends. The DNA for the CDR3 is TGTGCCAGCAGCTTAGAAAGGAGGCACAGCGAGCAGTACTTC. The encoded protein is CASSLERRHSEQYF.

The genes are TRBV10-3 and TRBJ2-7; D perhaps matches TRBD1 (6 bases). Trimming left V 8 bases short and J 5 bases short, with 13 bases between. Germline V lookup: CDR1 ENHRY, CDR2 SYGVKD. The CDR3 runs 12 residues. The CDR3 DNA is TGTGCCATCCGAGGGGGTGTCCACGAGCAGTACTTC. Translating gives CAIRGGVHEQYF.

The V and J genes are TRBV5-4 and TRBJ2-5; 12 bases match TRBD2. This CDR3 is built from 16 residues. After removal of 1 base from V and 3 bases from J, the junction contained 4 bases not matched to a gene. Looked up from germline, CDR1 is SGHNT and CDR2 is YYREEE (reference sequence). CDR3 loop: CASSLLWTSGEETQYF. CDR3 DNA sequence: TGTGCCAGCAGCTTGTTATGGACTAGCGGGGAAGAGACCCAGTACTTC.